This TCR beta chain emerged from a study of blood T cells in healthy people across ages. Primed by a sample-barcoded 5' primer and a J-beta primer mix, a second PCR proceeded for roughly 6 to 12 cycles. TCRdb re-analysed the 5' RACE reads in MiXCR, keeping a single row per CDR3 protein. This table has some 320,000 distinct CDR3 sequences, roughly 27% appearing once. This clonotype was picked up many times. CDR1 is SQVTM and CDR2 is ANQGSEA in the germline V gene. The length of the CDR3 is 14 residues. Deletions cut 4 bases from V and 4 bases from J, with 13 bases between. This receptor was identified in a woman between 65 and 79 years old in good health. Specimen: blood. The V and J genes are TRBV29-1 and TRBJ2-2, with D perhaps matching TRBD1 (6 bases). The CDR3 sequence: CSVGHRDLTGELFF. The CDR3 region has the DNA TGCAGCGTTGGCCACAGGGACCTCACCGGGGAGCTGTTTTTT.